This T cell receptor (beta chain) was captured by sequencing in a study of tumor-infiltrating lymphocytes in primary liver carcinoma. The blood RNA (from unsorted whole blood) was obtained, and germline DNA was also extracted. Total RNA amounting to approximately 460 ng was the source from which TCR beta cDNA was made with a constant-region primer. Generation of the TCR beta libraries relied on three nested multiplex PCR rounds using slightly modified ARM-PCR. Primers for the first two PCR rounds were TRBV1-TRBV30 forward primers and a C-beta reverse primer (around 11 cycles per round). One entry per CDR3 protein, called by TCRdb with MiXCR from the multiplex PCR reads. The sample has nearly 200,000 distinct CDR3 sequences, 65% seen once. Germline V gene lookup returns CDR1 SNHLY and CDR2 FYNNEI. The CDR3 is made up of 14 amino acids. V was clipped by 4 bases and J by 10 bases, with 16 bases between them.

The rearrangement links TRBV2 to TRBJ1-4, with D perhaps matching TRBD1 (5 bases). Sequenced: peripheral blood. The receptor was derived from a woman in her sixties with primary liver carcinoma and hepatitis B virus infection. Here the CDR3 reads CASSGGTVLGKLFF. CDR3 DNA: TGTGCCAGCAGTGGTGGGACGGTGCTTGGAAAACTGTTTTTT.